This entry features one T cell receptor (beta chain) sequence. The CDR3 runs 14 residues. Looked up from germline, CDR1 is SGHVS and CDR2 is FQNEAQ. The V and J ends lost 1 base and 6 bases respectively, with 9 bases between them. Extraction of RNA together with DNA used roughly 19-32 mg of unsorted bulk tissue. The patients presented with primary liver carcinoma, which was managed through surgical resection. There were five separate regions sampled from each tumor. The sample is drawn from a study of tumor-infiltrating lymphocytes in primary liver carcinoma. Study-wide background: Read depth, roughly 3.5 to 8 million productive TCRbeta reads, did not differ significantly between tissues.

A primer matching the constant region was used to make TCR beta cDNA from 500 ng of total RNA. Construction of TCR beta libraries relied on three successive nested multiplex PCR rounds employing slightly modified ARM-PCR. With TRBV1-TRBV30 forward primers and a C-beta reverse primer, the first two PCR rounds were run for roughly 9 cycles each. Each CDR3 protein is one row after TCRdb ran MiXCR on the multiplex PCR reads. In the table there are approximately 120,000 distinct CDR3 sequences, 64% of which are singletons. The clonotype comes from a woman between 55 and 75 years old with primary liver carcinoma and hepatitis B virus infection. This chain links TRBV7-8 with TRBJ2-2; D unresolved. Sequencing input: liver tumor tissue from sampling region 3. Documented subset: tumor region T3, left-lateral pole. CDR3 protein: CASSLGRAPGELFF. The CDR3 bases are TGTGCCAGCAGCTTAGGACGGGCTCCCGGGGAGCTGTTTTTT.